The rows below give T cell receptor beta chains drawn from one sample of a study of T cell responses to AZD1222 COVID-19 vaccine. Sequenced by immunoSEQ multiplex PCR; TCRdb stores in-frame clones only, minus some. The table lists roughly 200,000 clones, roughly nine tenths of them singletons. Sequenced material: peripheral blood, taken 28 days after the second AZD1222 dose. The receptors here all came from an adult who received the AZD1222 COVID-19 vaccine. Both conserved end residues are part of each CDR3. Fields, in order: D gene, J gene, V gene, CDR3 DNA, CDR3 protein. The D gene is left open where the match is weak.

TRBD1,TRBJ2-7,TRBV5-5,TGTGCCAGCAGCTTGAACTCGGACAGGGCCTACGAGCAGTACTTC,CASSLNSDRAYEQYF
TRBD2,TRBJ2-1,TRBV19,TGTGCCAGTAAACTAGCGGGCGCAACATCCAATGAGCAGTTCTTC,CASKLAGATSNEQFF
.,TRBJ2-5,TRBV12-5,TGTGCTAGTGGCGGCCGCCAAGAGACCCAGTACTTC,CASGGRQETQYF
.,TRBJ2-7,TRBV7-8,TGTGCCAGCAGCCGATACCGGGACTACGAGCAGTACTTC,CASSRYRDYEQYF
TRBD2,TRBJ2-3,TRBV7-8,TGTGCCAGCAGCCAACGACTGGTAGCGGGAGGTGCCGATACGCAGTATTTT,CASSQRLVAGGADTQYF
.,TRBJ2-1,TRBV4-2,TGTGCCAGCAGCCAGGATAATGAGCAGTTCTTC,CASSQDNEQFF
.,TRBJ2-3,TRBV9,TGTGCCAGCAGCGTGGTGGGCTCCACAGATACGCAGTATTTT,CASSVVGSTDTQYF
TRBD1,TRBJ1-1,TRBV6-2/TRBV6-3,TGTGCCAGCAGTCCGGCCGGGACAGGGAACACTGAAGCTTTCTTT,CASSPAGTGNTEAFF
.,TRBJ1-6,TRBV27,TGTGCCAGCAGTTTATACAGGTCCTATAATTCACCCCTCCACTTT,CASSLYRSYNSPLHF
.,TRBJ1-2,TRBV6-5,TGTGCCAGCAGTTTCATAGCTGGGGTTGGCTACACCTTC,CASSFIAGVGYTF
TRBD1,TRBJ1-6,TRBV6-1,TGTGCCAGCAGTGACAGGACAGGGGGCCCCGATTCACCCCTCCACTTT,CASSDRTGGPDSPLHF